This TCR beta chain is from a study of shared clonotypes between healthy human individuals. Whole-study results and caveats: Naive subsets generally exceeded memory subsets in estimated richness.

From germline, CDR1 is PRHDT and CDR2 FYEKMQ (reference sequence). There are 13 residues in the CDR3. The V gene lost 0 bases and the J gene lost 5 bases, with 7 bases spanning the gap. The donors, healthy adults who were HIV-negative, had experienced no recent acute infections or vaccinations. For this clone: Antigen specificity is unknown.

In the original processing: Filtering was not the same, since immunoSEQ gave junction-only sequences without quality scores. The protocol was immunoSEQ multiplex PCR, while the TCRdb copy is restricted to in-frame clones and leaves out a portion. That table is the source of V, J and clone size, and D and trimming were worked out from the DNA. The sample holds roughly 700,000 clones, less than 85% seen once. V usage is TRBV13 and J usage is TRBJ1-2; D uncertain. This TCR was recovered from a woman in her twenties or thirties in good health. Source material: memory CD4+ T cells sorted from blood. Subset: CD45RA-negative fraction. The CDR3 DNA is TGTGCCAGCAGCTTAGGCGGACTGTATGGCTACACCTTC. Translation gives CASSLGGLYGYTF.